This T cell receptor beta chain comes out of a study of T cells in Graves' hyperthyroidism and ophthalmopathy. The CDR3 extends over 15 amino acids. V shed 3 bases and J shed 1 base, with 11 bases lying between them. CDR1 is MDHEN and CDR2 is SYDVKM in the germline V gene. Regions amplified from RNA transcripts were the TCR beta CDR3 regions. The study used the HTBI primer set for a first-round RT-PCR of the TCR CDR3. TCRdb used MiXCR to reprocess the multiplex PCR reads, holding one entry per CDR3 protein. The sample contains more than 450,000 distinct CDR3 sequences, 12% to 15% of which appear only once. This clonotype was seen ten or more times.

The clonotype originates from a woman aged 35 to 49 with Graves' hyperthyroidism. V usage is TRBV28 and J usage is TRBJ2-3, with D possibly TRBD1 on 6 matching bases. The sample taken for sequencing was blood. The CDR3 region is CASSFGGYRTDTQYF. For the CDR3, the DNA is TGTGCCAGCAGTTTTGGGGGCTACCGCACAGATACGCAGTATTTT.